This T cell receptor (beta chain) was documented in a study of shared clonotypes between healthy human individuals. Study-wide points: Naive subsets generally exceeded memory subsets in estimated richness.

The authors divided CD4+ cells into CD45RA+ naive and CD45RA-negative memory subsets. Clones were sequenced by immunoSEQ multiplex PCR, and TCRdb holds only the in-frame ones, with some missing. The sample includes approximately 2.5 million clones, 93% seen only once; the top ten take approximately 0.35%. This clone was observed once. As yet, its antigen is unknown. Losses at the gene ends were 6 bases for V and 7 bases for J; bases not matched to a gene: 11. The length of the CDR3 is 15 residues. Germline CDR1 MNHNS, CDR2 SASEGT. The rearrangement uses TRBV6-1 and TRBJ2-2; 7 bases line up with TRBD1. The sequence came from a man between 18 and 29 years old in good health. Some clones in this sample may be carry-over from other donors' samples. What was sequenced was naive CD4+ T cells from PBMCs. Subset described: CD45RA+ positively selected. The DNA of the CDR3 is TGTGCCAGCAGAGTGACAGGGTTCGCGAACGGGGAGCTGTTTTTT. The encoded protein is CASRVTGFANGELFF.